Listed here is a single TCR beta chain. The sample belongs to a study of shared clonotypes between healthy human individuals. Unmatched junction bases numbered 5, after V lost 3 bases and J lost 4 bases. Germline V gene data show CDR1 as LNHDA and CDR2 as SQIVND (reference sequence). This CDR3 contains 15 residues. Assay: immunoSEQ multiplex PCR; the TCRdb copy retains only in-frame clones and omits some. This table holds 2 million to 2.5 million clones, over 85% found once. The TCR originated in a man aged 18-30 years in good health. Some clones in this sample may be carry-over from other donors' samples. Sequenced input: naive CD4+ T cells from PBMCs. The subset: CD45RA+ positively selected. The genes are TRBV19 and TRBJ1-2; 10 bases are shared with TRBD1. The CDR3 coding sequence is TGTGCCAGTAGTATGGGGGACAGGGGTACCTATGGCTACACCTTC. Amino acids: CASSMGDRGTYGYTF.